The clone carrying this T cell receptor beta chain occurred a few times. The sample comes from a study of blood T cell repertoires in COVID-19. Study information: Sources were T cells, B-cell-depleted T cells, or PBMCs; the material itself was cDNA or gDNA.

Authors' data handling: Researchers report that nucleated cell counts were estimated from reference gene primer amplification. Profiling relied on immunoSEQ multiplex PCR, and the TCRdb table lists in-frame clones only, not all of them. The V and J calls and clone size come from that table; D and trimming were worked out from the DNA. The repertoire has approximately 90,000 clones, less than 85% of them found once; the top ten carry about a fifth. With V trimmed by 6 bases and J by 4 bases, 5 bases remained unmatched. The CDR3 is made up of 12 amino acids. Germline CDR1 SQVTM, CDR2 ANQGSEA. This clonotype was sampled from a woman older than 75 with acute or convalescent COVID-19. Sequencing was performed on peripheral blood. The J gene is TRBJ1-2, the V gene TRBV29-1, with 7 bases fitting TRBD1. In nucleotides, the CDR3 is TGCAGCGTGTCCAGGGGGGTCTATGGCTACACCTTC. This sequence encodes CSVSRGVYGYTF.